A single sample gave rise to the 8 T cell receptor beta chains below, sequenced in a study of T cells in Graves' hyperthyroidism and ophthalmopathy. RNA transcripts were the template for amplifying TCR beta CDR3 regions. The HTBI primer set drove a first-round RT-PCR of the TCR CDR3. TCRdb re-derived calls from the multiplex PCR reads in MiXCR, one entry per CDR3 protein. The sample lists about 360,000 distinct CDR3 sequences, approximately 15% occurring once. Sequencing was carried out using blood. The receptors shown here come from a man in his thirties or forties with Graves' hyperthyroidism that later progressed to Graves' ophthalmopathy.

This chain joins TRBV6-1 and TRBJ2-3; D may match TRBD1 or TRBD2 (5 bases each). CDR1 and CDR2 from the germline V gene are MNHNS and SASEGT. CDR3 length: 16 residues. Trimming stripped 0 bases from V and 0 bases from J, with 10 bases between. This CDR3 is CASSEAGASSTDTQYF. The CDR3 DNA reads as TGTGCCAGCAGTGAAGCCGGGGCCTCTAGCACAGATACGCAGTATTTT.

The chain combines TRBV6-5 with TRBJ1-1; possible D gene TRBD1, 6 bases. Germline V gene sequence: CDR1 MNHEY, CDR2 SVGAGI. The CDR3 consists of 13 residues. Trimming cost V 2 bases and J 8 bases, with 12 bases left between them. CDR3: CASSYLPDSEAFF. In DNA form, the CDR3 reads TGTGCCAGCAGTTACCTCCCGGACAGCGAAGCTTTCTTT.

This clonotype was detected many times. This chain links TRBV6-1 with TRBJ2-5; D possibly uses TRBD1 or TRBD2 (6 bases each). The CDR3 is 16 residues long. Germline assignment: CDR1 MNHNS and CDR2 SASEGT. Trimming removed 5 bases from V and 2 bases from J, with 18 bases in between. The CDR3 protein is CASSPRGVSGQETQYF. The CDR3 bases are TGTGCCAGCAGTCCAAGGGGGGTCTCGGGACAAGAGACCCAGTACTTC.

This clonotype was counted at least ten times. The chain carries TRBV2 and TRBJ2-3; 8 bases are a match to TRBD2. The germline V gene has CDR1 SNHLY and CDR2 FYNNEI. CDR3 size: 19 residues. The J segment lost 0 bases and the V segment lost 1 base, leaving 12 bases of the junction unmatched. The CDR3 DNA reads as TGTGCCAGCAGTGAAGGGTTAGCGGGGTATATTTCTAGCACAGATACGCAGTATTTT. Translating gives CASSEGLAGYISSTDTQYF. Full variable domain (outside the CDR3, taken from reference TRBV2 and TRBJ2-3): EPEVTQTPSHQVTQMGQEVILRCVPISNHLYFYWYRQILGQKVEFLVSFYNNEISEKSEIFDDQFSVERPDGSNFTLKIRSTKLEDSAMYFCASSEGLAGYISSTDTQYFGPGTRLTVL.

This clonotype was detected ten times or more. The V call is TRBV7-3, the J call TRBJ2-5; TRBD2 aligns across 10 bases. Trimming removed 4 bases from V and 3 bases from J; junction bases left unmatched: 8. Looked up from germline, CDR1 is SGHTA and CDR2 is FQGTGA. CDR3 size: 16 residues. The CDR3 reads CASSSETTSGEETQYF. Here the CDR3 DNA reads TGTGCCAGCAGCTCCGAGACTACTAGCGGGGAAGAGACCCAGTACTTC. Full variable domain (missing parts from reference TRBV7-3 and TRBJ2-5): GAGVSQTPSNKVTEKGKYVELRCDPISGHTALYWYRQSLGQGPEFLIYFQGTGAADDSGLPNDRFFAVRPEGSVSTLKIQRTERGDSAVYLCASSSETTSGEETQYFGPGTRLLVL.

To note about this clonotype: This could be a read error, since a much larger clone is one nucleotide away. Since the CDR3 does not end with the conserved phenylalanine or tryptophan, this likely comes from a read error. The V call is TRBV9, the J call TRBJ1-1, with D possibly matching TRBD1 (6 bases). CDR1 and CDR2 from the germline V gene are SGDLS and YYNGEE. V dropped 3 bases and J dropped 4 bases, with 13 bases sitting between them. The CDR3 totals 14 residues. The CDR3 spells CASSEGGASTEAFL. The CDR3, as DNA: TGTGCCAGCAGCGAGGGGGGGGCCAGCACTGAAGCTTTCCTT.

This clonotype was counted only a few times. This rearrangement joins TRBV30 to TRBJ2-7; D might be TRBD1 (5 bases). Germline assignment: CDR1 GTSNPN and CDR2 SVGIG (reference sequence). The V end lost 0 bases, the J end lost 2 bases, and 14 bases lay between the germline ends. The CDR3 runs to 15 residues. DNA of the CDR3: TGTGCCTGGAGTGTAAGGGTCACAGGTACCTACGAGCAGTACTTC. The encoded protein is CAWSVRVTGTYEQYF.

This clonotype has a count of ten or more. The J gene is TRBJ1-1, the V gene TRBV12-3 or TRBV12-4; tentatively, D is TRBD1 (6 bases). V was trimmed by 6 bases and J by 4 bases, leaving 12 bases between them. This CDR3 comprises 13 residues. The CDR3 sequence: CASSFDRSTEAFF. CDR3 nucleotides: TGTGCCAGCAGCTTCGACAGGAGCACTGAAGCTTTCTTT.